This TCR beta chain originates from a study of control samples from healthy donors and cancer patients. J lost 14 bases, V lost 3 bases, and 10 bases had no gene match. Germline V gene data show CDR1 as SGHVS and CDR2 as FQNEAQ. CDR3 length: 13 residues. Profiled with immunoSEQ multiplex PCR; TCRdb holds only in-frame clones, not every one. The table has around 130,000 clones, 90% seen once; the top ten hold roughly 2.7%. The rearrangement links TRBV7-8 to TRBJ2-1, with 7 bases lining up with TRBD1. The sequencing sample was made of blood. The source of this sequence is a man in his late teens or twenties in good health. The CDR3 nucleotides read TGTGCCAGCAGCTTCCGGTCAGACAGGGACAAGTTCTTC. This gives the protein CASSFRSDRDKFF.